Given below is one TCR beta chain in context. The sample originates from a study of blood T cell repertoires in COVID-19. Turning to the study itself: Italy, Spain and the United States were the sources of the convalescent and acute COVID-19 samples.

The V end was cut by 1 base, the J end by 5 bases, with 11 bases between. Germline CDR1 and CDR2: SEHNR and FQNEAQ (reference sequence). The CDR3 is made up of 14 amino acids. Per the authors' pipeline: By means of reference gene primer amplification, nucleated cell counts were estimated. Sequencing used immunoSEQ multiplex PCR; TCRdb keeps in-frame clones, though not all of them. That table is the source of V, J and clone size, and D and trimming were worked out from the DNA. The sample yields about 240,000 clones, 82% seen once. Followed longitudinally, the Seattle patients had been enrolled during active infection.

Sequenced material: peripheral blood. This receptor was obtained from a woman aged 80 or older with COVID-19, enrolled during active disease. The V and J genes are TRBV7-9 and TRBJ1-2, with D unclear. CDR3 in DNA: TGTGCCAGCAGCTTAGGGGTACGAGGGTATGGCTACACCTTC. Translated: CASSLGVRGYGYTF.